This T cell receptor beta chain stems from a study of blood T cell repertoires in COVID-19. Across the study: The samples span acute and convalescent COVID-19 from the United States, Italy and Spain. In each case, the material was cDNA or gDNA derived from T cells, B-cell-depleted T cells, or PBMCs.

Original processing notes: Reference gene primer amplification yielded estimated nucleated cell counts. The table came from immunoSEQ multiplex PCR; TCRdb's copy has only in-frame clones and leaves some out. The V and J calls and clone size come from that table; D and trimming were worked out from the DNA. The sample carries about 150,000 clones, more than 75% recorded once. The CDR3 length is 18 residues. Germline CDR1 reads PRHDT; CDR2 reads FYEKMQ (reference sequence). J was trimmed by 5 bases and V by 3 bases; bases with no gene match: 13. The sequence came from a man in his 70s with acute or convalescent COVID-19. Sequences were obtained from peripheral blood. This rearrangement joins TRBV13 to TRBJ2-5; 12 nucleotides align to TRBD2. Here the CDR3 DNA reads TGTGCCAGCAGCTTTCGGACTAGCGGGGTCCCGGTCCGGGAGACCCAGTACTTC. Translation: CASSFRTSGVPVRETQYF.